Listed below are T cell receptor beta chains from one sample, sequenced in a study of blood T cells in healthy people across ages. Each CDR3 protein gets one entry after TCRdb re-called the 5' RACE reads with MiXCR. The sample lists about a million distinct CDR3 sequences, 30% to 40% occurring once. The specimen sequenced was blood. The origin of the receptors is a man aged 18 to 30 in good health. The CDR3 runs from the conserved cysteine through the conserved F or W. The order of the fields is clone size, D gene, V gene, J gene, CDR3 protein, CDR3 DNA. A D gene is named only where the DNA matches it firmly. Part of the rows lack a size; the others show once, few, many or a class for expanded clones.

-,TRBD1,TRBV5-1,TRBJ2-1,CASSFLGGTGSYNEQFF,TGCGCCAGCAGCTTCTTAGGGGGGACAGGGTCCTACAATGAGCAGTTCTTC
-,-,TRBV3-1,TRBJ2-1,CASSPDGGQANEQFF,TGTGCCAGCAGCCCCGATGGGGGCCAGGCCAATGAGCAGTTCTTC
once,TRBD2,TRBV7-2,TRBJ2-5,CASSLIAGDYNEQYF,TGTGCCAGCAGCTTAATTGCGGGGGACTACAATGAGCAGTACTTC
few,TRBD1,TRBV4-1,TRBJ2-1,CASSQDRGTGYYEQFF,TGCGCCAGCAGCCAAGATCGGGGGACAGGGTATTATGAGCAGTTCTTC
-,-,TRBV7-9,TRBJ1-2,CASSPQSTNYGYTF,TGTGCCAGCAGCCCCCAATCGACTAACTATGGCTACACCTTC
-,TRBD1,TRBV12-3/TRBV12-4,TRBJ1-1,CASSFFGQGAGAEAFF,TGTGCCAGCAGTTTTTTTGGACAGGGGGCCGGGGCTGAAGCTTTCTTT
-,TRBD2,TRBV7-2,TRBJ2-1,CASSPVGLGPNEQFF,TGTGCCAGCAGCCCCGTGGGACTAGGCCCAAATGAGCAGTTCTTC
once,TRBD1,TRBV6-6,TRBJ1-3,CASSPGTGVLSGNTIYF,TGTGCCAGCAGCCCCGGGACAGGCGTCCTCTCTGGAAACACCATATATTTT
-,-,TRBV6-2/TRBV6-3,TRBJ1-1,CASSRETRTANTEAFF,TGTGCCAGCAGTAGAGAAACCCGGACAGCGAACACTGAAGCTTTCTTT
-,-,TRBV5-1,TRBJ2-5,CASSLARLGQETQYF,TGCGCCAGCAGCTTGGCCAGGCTAGGCCAAGAGACCCAGTACTTC
-,-,TRBV7-9,TRBJ2-3,CASSPIGAGAISSTDTQYF,TGTGCCAGCAGCCCCATCGGGGCGGGGGCCATTTCTAGCACAGATACGCAGTATTTT
-,-,TRBV6-1,TRBJ1-6,CASSARRTNSPLHF,TGTGCCAGCAGTGCTCGGCGGACCAATTCACCCCTCCACTTT
-,-,TRBV7-2,TRBJ2-5,CASSLRGGAGDEQYF,TGTGCCAGCAGCTTAAGAGGGGGGGCCGGAGATGAGCAGTACTTC
few,TRBD1,TRBV24-1,TRBJ2-3,CATSDPVPGGSTDTQYF,TGTGCCACCAGTGACCCGGTGCCAGGGGGTAGCACAGATACGCAGTATTTT
-,-,TRBV12-3/TRBV12-4,TRBJ2-3,CAGRNADTQYF,TGTGCCGGGAGAAACGCAGATACGCAGTATTTT
-,-,TRBV12-3/TRBV12-4,TRBJ1-4,CASSEYGTEKLFF,TGTGCCAGCAGTGAGTATGGCACTGAAAAACTGTTTTTT